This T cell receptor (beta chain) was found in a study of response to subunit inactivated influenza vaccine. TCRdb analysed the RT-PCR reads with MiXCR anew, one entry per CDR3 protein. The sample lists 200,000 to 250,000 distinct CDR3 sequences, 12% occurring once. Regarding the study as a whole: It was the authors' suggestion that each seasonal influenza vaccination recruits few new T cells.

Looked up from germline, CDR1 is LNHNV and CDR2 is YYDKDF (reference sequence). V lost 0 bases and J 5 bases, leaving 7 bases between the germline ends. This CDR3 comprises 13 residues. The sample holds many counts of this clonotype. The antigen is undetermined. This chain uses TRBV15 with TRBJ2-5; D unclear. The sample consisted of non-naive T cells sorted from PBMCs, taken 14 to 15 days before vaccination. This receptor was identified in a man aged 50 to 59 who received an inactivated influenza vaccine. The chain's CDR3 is CATSRDQVETQYF. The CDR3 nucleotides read TGTGCCACCAGCAGAGATCAGGTGGAGACCCAGTACTTC.